The clone carrying this T cell receptor beta chain has only one observation. Its antigen is as yet unknown. The entry originates in a study of T cell repertoires in cytomegalovirus infection. The study, taken as a whole, reports: It was HLA-C-restricted CMV-specific TCR beta clonotypes that dominated the response ex vivo.

Via MiXCR, TCRdb re-called the reads, giving one row per CDR3 protein. The data show fewer than 550,000 distinct CDR3 sequences, about 11% seen once. The germline CDR1 and CDR2 sequences are SGHNT and YYREEE (reference sequence). This CDR3 has 15 amino acids. V shed 1 base, J shed 2 bases, and the junction held 5 bases outside the gene matches. V is TRBV5-4 and J is TRBJ2-7; 8 nucleotides match TRBD2. The clonotype originates from a human donor in good health (CMV status not recorded). Some clones in this sample may be carry-over from other donors' samples. Sample: PBMCs. CDR3: CASSLSRGAAYEQYF. Here the CDR3 DNA reads TGTGCCAGCAGCTTGTCGCGGGGGGCCGCCTACGAGCAGTACTTC.